This TCR beta chain comes out of a study of blood T cell repertoires in COVID-19. On the study more broadly: Sites across the United States, Italy and Spain contributed samples from acute and convalescent COVID-19. PBMCs, B-cell-depleted T cells, or T cells were the source of the cDNA or gDNA that made up the material.

Enrolment of Seattle patients took place during active infection, and they were followed longitudinally. The CDR3 contains 12 residues. Looked up from germline, CDR1 is SEHNR and CDR2 is FQNEAQ (reference sequence). V was cut by 2 bases and J by 8 bases, with 9 bases left in between. Original handling: Estimated nucleated cell counts came from reference gene primer amplification. The protocol was immunoSEQ multiplex PCR, while the TCRdb copy is restricted to in-frame clones and leaves out a portion. That table gives V, J and clone size, and the DNA gave D and trimming. The table records 60,000 to 70,000 clones, around 85% of them present only once.

Sequenced sample: peripheral blood. The chain is built from TRBV7-9 and TRBJ1-1, with unresolved D. This TCR came from a man aged 40-55 years with COVID-19, enrolled during active disease. The CDR3 DNA reads TGTGCCAGCAGCTTACCGGGAAGAGAAGCTTTCTTT. Translation: CASSLPGREAFF.